This T cell receptor beta chain was found in a study of OX40 agonist ivuxolimab in advanced cancers. TCRdb keeps only in-frame clones here, not all; method: immunoSEQ multiplex PCR. The table has approximately 110,000 clones, roughly 92% seen once. V dropped 1 base and J dropped 9 bases, with 10 bases sitting between them. Looked up from germline, CDR1 is SGHTA and CDR2 is FQGNSA. The CDR3 consists of 13 residues. Prior autoimmune disease or systemic immunosuppression barred patients. Sequenced material: CD4+ or CD8+ T cells sorted from blood, taken in a trial of the OX40 agonist ivuxolimab. The chain combines TRBV7-2 with TRBJ2-1, with D possibly TRBD2 on 5 matching bases. The source is an adult with an advanced solid tumor such as melanoma, head and neck, liver or kidney cancer. The CDR3 loop reads CASSLVTGTEQFF. Written as DNA, the CDR3 is TGTGCCAGCAGCTTAGTGACGGGAACTGAGCAGTTCTTC.